Presented here are 11 T cell receptor beta chains from one specimen sequenced in a study of T cells in Graves' hyperthyroidism and ophthalmopathy. TCR beta CDR3 regions were amplified from RNA transcripts. In the first-round RT-PCR of the TCR CDR3, the HTBI primer set was used. TCRdb recomputed calls from the multiplex PCR reads with MiXCR, one row per CDR3 protein. The table records 600,000 to 750,000 distinct CDR3 sequences, 17% of them present only once. The sequenced material came from blood. These receptors were obtained from a man in his forties or fifties with Graves' hyperthyroidism.

Many counts were recorded for this clonotype. The chain uses TRBV6-2 or TRBV6-3 and TRBJ1-3, with D perhaps matching TRBD1 (5 bases). Trimming pared 5 bases from V and 0 bases from J, leaving 11 bases between. The CDR3 has 15 residues. Germline CDR1 is MNHEY and CDR2 is SVGEGT. CDR3 DNA sequence: TGTGCCAGCAGTAGGGACGGAAGCTCTGGAAACACCATATATTTT. Translated, it gives CASSRDGSSGNTIYF.

This clonotype has more than one count but fewer than ten. The V call is TRBV11-1, the J call TRBJ1-3; no clear D. Germline V gene data show CDR1 as SGHAT and CDR2 as FQDESV (reference sequence). Trimming removed 7 bases from V and 4 bases from J, with 17 bases in between. The CDR3 spans 15 residues. DNA for the CDR3: TGTGCCAGCACCTCACGCCGGGGTGGAGGAAACACCATATATTTT. Encoded protein: CASTSRRGGGNTIYF.

The chain uses TRBV19 and TRBJ2-5; maybe TRBD1 (6 bases). Per germline, CDR1 LNHDA and CDR2 SQIVND (reference sequence). Trimming cost V 3 bases and J 0 bases, with 8 bases left between them. The CDR3 is made up of 14 amino acids. CDR3 sequence reads: CASSINRDQETQYF. In DNA, the CDR3 is TGTGCCAGTAGTATCAACAGGGACCAAGAGACCCAGTACTTC.

On this clonotype: Since a much larger clone is just one base distant, this may be a read error. V and J are TRBV7-2 and TRBJ1-1, with D unresolved. Germline assignment: CDR1 SGHTA and CDR2 FQGNSA. This CDR3 is built from 13 residues. In DNA, the CDR3 is TGTGTCAGCAGCTTAGCGATGATCCCTGAAGCTTTCTTT. This gives the protein CVSSLAMIPEAFF.

Ten or more counts support this clonotype. V is TRBV7-9 and J is TRBJ2-3, with D uncertain. The CDR3 has 12 amino acids. V lost 4 bases to trimming and J lost 7 bases, with 9 bases between them. Per germline, CDR1 SEHNR and CDR2 FQNEAQ (reference sequence). The DNA for the CDR3 is TGTGCCAGCAGCTCGGATAGGTATACGCAGTATTTT. The encoded protein is CASSSDRYTQYF.

This clonotype appeared many times. The chain links TRBV11-1 to TRBJ2-2, with D possibly TRBD2 on 6 matching bases. Germline lookup yields CDR1 SGHAT and CDR2 FQDESV (reference sequence). V dropped 5 bases and J dropped 0 bases, with 16 bases sitting between them. The CDR3 has 17 amino acids. The CDR3 loop is CASSPTIAETNTGELFF. As DNA, the CDR3 is TGTGCCAGCAGCCCGACTATAGCGGAGACGAACACCGGGGAGCTGTTTTTT.

Ten or more counts support this clonotype. This chain joins TRBV20-1 and TRBJ1-2; possible D gene TRBD1, 6 bases. From germline, CDR1 is DFQATT and CDR2 SNEGSKA (reference sequence). The V end lost 0 bases, the J end lost 4 bases, and 12 bases lay between the germline ends. The CDR3 covers 14 residues. CDR3 protein: CSARDAGAGYGYTF. CDR3 DNA sequence: TGCAGTGCTAGAGATGCAGGGGCAGGCTATGGCTACACCTTC.

The sample holds many counts of this clonotype. The genes are TRBV2 and TRBJ1-1, with TRBD1 identical over 8 bases. Germline assignment: CDR1 SNHLY and CDR2 FYNNEI. Trimming removed 6 bases from V and 5 bases from J; junction bases left unmatched: 14. The CDR3 consists of 16 residues. CDR3 in amino acids: CASRATMDRVGTEAFF. CDR3 sequence (DNA): TGTGCCAGCAGAGCGACGATGGACAGGGTCGGGACTGAAGCTTTCTTT. Looking up the rest from reference TRBV2 and TRBJ1-1 gives the full variable domain: EPEVTQTPSHQVTQMGQEVILRCVPISNHLYFYWYRQILGQKVEFLVSFYNNEISEKSEIFDDQFSVERPDGSNFTLKIRSTKLEDSAMYFCASRATMDRVGTEAFFGQGTRLTVV.

The rearrangement links TRBV19 to TRBJ1-6; D is perhaps TRBD1 (6 bases). CDR1 and CDR2 from the germline V gene are LNHDA and SQIVND (reference sequence). The CDR3 is 15 residues long. The V gene lost 3 bases and the J gene lost 7 bases, with 13 bases spanning the gap. DNA of the CDR3: TGTGCCAGTAGTATTTCGGCAGGGGACAATTCACCCCTCCACTTT. It is translated as CASSISAGDNSPLHF.

In this sample, this clonotype turned up many times. The CDR3 is CASSQGRYNEQFF. The CDR3 DNA reads as TGTGCCAGCAGCCAAGGGCGGTACAATGAGCAGTTCTTC. The chain carries TRBV3-1 and TRBJ2-1; D not certain. The V gene's germline CDR1 is LGHDT and CDR2 YNNKEL (reference sequence). The CDR3 runs to 13 residues. The ends were cut back, 1 base at V and 4 bases at J, with 5 bases in the middle.

This clonotype was seen ten or more times. V usage is TRBV7-9 and J usage is TRBJ1-2, with unresolved D. The CDR3 runs to 13 residues. Germline V gene sequence: CDR1 SEHNR, CDR2 FQNEAQ (reference sequence). V shed 5 bases and J shed 4 bases, with 11 bases lying between them. The CDR3 DNA is TGTGCCAGCAGCCCACCCGGGCCCTATGGCTACACCTTC. This encodes CASSPPGPYGYTF.